This T cell receptor beta chain was identified during a study of shared clonotypes between healthy human individuals. Background on the study: Each donor's CD4 naive and CD4 memory cells filled three plates apiece, CD8 naive two, and CD8 memory one.

Notes on the study in general: It was anticipated that sequencing depth would influence how many clonotypes donors shared. Since donors were few, the genetic and exposure-history diversity represented was limited.

To note about this clone: Its specificity is unknown.

The protocol was immunoSEQ multiplex PCR, while the TCRdb copy is restricted to in-frame clones and leaves out a portion. The sample holds millions of clones; about 95% are singletons and the top ten take more than 0.95%. The CDR3 contains 13 residues. V lost 3 bases to trimming and J lost 7 bases; unmatched junction nucleotides: 4. Germline lookup yields CDR1 SGHTA and CDR2 FQGNSA. Positively selected for CCR7, the CD45RO-negative cells used as naive CD8 cells excluded terminally differentiated effector memory CD45RA+ cells. Each donor was a Caucasian adult residing in Nashville, Tennessee. The chain links TRBV7-2 to TRBJ1-2; 8 bases line up with TRBD1. The TCR comes from a man aged 18-30 years in good health. Input material: naive CD8+ T cells sorted from blood. The CDR3 DNA is TGTGCCAGCAGCTTGACAGGGGCTGGTGGCTACACCTTC. Amino acids: CASSLTGAGGYTF.